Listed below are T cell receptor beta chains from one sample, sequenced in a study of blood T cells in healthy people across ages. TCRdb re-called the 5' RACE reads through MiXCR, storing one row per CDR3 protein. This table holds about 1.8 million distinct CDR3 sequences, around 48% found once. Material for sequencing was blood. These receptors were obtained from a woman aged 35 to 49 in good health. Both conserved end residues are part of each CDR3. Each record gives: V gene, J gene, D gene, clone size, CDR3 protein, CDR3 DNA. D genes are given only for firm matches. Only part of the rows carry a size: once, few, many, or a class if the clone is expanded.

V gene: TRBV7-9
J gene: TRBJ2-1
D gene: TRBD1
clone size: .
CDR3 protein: CASILAPGQSEQFF
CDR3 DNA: TGTGCCAGCATCTTAGCCCCGGGACAGTCCGAGCAGTTCTTC

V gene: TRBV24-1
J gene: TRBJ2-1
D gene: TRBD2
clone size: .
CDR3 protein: CATSAQRGVYNEQFF
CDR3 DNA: TGTGCCACCAGTGCTCAGCGGGGGGTCTACAATGAGCAGTTCTTC

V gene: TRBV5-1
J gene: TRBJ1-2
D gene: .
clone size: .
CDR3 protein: CASSLARDVGYGYTF
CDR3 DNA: TGCGCCAGCAGCTTGGCCAGGGATGTCGGCTATGGCTACACCTTC

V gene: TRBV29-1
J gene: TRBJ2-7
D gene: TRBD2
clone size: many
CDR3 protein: CSAGLAGGYEQYF
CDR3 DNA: TGCAGCGCTGGACTAGCGGGGGGATACGAGCAGTACTTC

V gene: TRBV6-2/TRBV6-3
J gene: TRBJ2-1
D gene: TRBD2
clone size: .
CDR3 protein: CASSYVLAGALTFNEQFF
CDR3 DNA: TGTGCCAGCAGTTATGTTCTAGCGGGAGCGCTAACCTTCAATGAGCAGTTCTTC

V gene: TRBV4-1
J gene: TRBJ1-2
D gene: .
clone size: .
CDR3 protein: CASSHGGGGENYGYTF
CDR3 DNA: TGCGCCAGCAGCCATGGGGGCGGAGGGGAGAACTATGGCTACACCTTC

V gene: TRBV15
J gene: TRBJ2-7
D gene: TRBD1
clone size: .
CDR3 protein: CATSREGTGHYEQYF
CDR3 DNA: TGTGCCACCAGCAGAGAAGGGACAGGCCACTACGAGCAGTACTTC

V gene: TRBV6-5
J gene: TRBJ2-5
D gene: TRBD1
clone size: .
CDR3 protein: CASSYEAGGRETQYF
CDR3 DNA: TGTGCCAGCAGTTACGAGGCAGGGGGCCGGGAGACCCAGTACTTC

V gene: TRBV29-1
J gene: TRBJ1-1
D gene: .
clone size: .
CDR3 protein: CSVGQSEAFF
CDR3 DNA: TGCAGCGTTGGGCAGAGTGAAGCTTTCTTT

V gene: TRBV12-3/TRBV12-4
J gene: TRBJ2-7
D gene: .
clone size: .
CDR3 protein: CASSFQGRLSYEQYF
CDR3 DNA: TGTGCCAGCAGTTTTCAGGGACGCCTCTCCTACGAGCAGTACTTC

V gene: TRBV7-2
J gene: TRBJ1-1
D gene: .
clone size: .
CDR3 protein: CASSYRRNTEAFF
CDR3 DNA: TGTGCCAGTAGCTACAGGAGGAACACTGAAGCTTTCTTT

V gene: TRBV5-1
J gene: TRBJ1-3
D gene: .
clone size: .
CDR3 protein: CASSFTRDSGNTIYF
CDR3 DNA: TGCGCCAGCAGCTTTACACGAGACTCTGGAAACACCATATATTTT

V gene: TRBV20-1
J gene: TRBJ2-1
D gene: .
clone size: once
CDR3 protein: CSARDKSYNEQFF
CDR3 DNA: TGCAGTGCTAGAGATAAGTCCTACAATGAGCAGTTCTTC

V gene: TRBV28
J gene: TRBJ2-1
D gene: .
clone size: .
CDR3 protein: CASSPTQGVISRGQNEQFF
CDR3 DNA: TGTGCCAGCAGCCCTACCCAGGGTGTCATTAGCAGGGGCCAAAATGAGCAGTTCTTC

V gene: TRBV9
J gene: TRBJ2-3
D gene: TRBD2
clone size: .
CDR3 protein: CASSGGLAGGNTDTQYF
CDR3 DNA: TGTGCCAGCAGCGGGGGACTAGCGGGGGGGAACACAGATACGCAGTATTTT

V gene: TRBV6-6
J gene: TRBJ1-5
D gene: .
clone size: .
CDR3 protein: CASSYAGNLDQPQHF
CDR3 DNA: TGTGCCAGCAGTTACGCGGGCAACCTGGATCAGCCCCAGCATTTT

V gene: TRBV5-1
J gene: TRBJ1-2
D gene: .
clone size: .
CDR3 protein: CASSRGGAELANYGYTF
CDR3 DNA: TGCGCCAGCAGCCGCGGGGGCGCAGAACTGGCGAACTATGGCTACACCTTC

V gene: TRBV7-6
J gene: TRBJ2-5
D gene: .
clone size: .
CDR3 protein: CASSLVQDMWETQYF
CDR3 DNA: TGTGCCAGCAGCTTAGTACAGGATATGTGGGAGACCCAGTACTTC

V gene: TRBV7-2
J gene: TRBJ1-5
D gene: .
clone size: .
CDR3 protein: CASSSLGGVGNQPQHF
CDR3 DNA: TGTGCCAGCAGCTCTCTCGGGGGCGTAGGCAATCAGCCCCAGCATTTT

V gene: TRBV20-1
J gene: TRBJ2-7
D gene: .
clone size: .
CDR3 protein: CSGRVRTYEQYF
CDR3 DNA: TGCAGTGGAAGGGTCCGGACCTACGAGCAGTACTTC

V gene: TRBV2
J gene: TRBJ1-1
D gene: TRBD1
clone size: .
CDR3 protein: CASSLPPQGGTEAFF
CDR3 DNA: TGTGCCAGCAGCCTCCCCCCACAGGGGGGAACTGAAGCTTTCTTT

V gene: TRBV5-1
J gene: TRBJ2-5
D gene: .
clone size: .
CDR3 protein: CASRTLNEETQYF
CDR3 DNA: TGCGCCAGCAGGACCCTTAACGAAGAGACCCAGTACTTC

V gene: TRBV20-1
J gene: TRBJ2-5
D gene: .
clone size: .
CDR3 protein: CSALEGKRETQYF
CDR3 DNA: TGCAGTGCCCTGGAGGGCAAGCGGGAGACCCAGTACTTC

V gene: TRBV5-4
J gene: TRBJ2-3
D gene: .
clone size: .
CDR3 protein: CASSLGSWGPISTDTQYF
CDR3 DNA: TGTGCCAGCAGCTTGGGGTCTTGGGGGCCCATATCCACAGATACGCAGTATTTT

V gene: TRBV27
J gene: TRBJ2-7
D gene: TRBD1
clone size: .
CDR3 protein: CASSPQGQYEQYF
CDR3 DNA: TGTGCCAGCAGTCCCCAGGGACAGTACGAGCAGTACTTC

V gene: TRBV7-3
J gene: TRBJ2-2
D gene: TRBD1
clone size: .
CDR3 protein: CASSRDRAGTGELFF
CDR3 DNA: TGTGCCAGCAGCCGTGACAGGGCCGGCACCGGGGAGCTGTTTTTT

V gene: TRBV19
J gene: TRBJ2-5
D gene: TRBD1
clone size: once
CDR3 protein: CASKGGAAGTGETQYF
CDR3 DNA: TGTGCCAGTAAGGGTGGGGCTGCAGGGACAGGGGAGACCCAGTACTTC

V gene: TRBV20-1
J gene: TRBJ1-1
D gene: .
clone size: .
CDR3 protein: CSARREGVGSEAFF
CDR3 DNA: TGCAGTGCTAGAAGGGAAGGAGTTGGGAGTGAAGCTTTCTTT

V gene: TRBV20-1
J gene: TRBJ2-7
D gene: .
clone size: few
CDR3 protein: CSARGSRDVYEQYF
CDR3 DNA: TGCAGTGCTAGAGGATCCCGGGACGTTTACGAGCAGTACTTC

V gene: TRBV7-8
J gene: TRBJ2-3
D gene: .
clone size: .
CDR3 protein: CASSLRDWGTDTQYF
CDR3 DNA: TGTGCCAGCAGCTTAAGGGACTGGGGAACAGATACGCAGTATTTT

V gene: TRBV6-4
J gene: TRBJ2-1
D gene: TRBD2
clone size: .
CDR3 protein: CASSDSGLPYNEQFF
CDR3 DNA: TGTGCCAGCAGTGACTCGGGACTACCATACAATGAGCAGTTCTTC

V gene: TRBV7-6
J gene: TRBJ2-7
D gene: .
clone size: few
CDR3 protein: CASSLDAGLGEQYF
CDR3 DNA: TGTGCCAGCAGCTTAGATGCGGGCCTCGGCGAGCAGTACTTC

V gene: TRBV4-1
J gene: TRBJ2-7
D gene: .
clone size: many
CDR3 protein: CASSQDLGGSYEQYF
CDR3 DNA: TGCGCCAGCAGCCAAGATCTTGGGGGATCCTACGAGCAGTACTTC

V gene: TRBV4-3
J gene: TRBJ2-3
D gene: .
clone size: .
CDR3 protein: CASSQGEGLQYF
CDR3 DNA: TGCGCCAGCAGCCAAGGAGAGGGGTTGCAGTATTTT

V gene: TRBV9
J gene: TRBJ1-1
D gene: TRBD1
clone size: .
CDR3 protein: CASSKLQGRGTEAFF
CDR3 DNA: TGTGCCAGCAGCAAGTTACAGGGGAGGGGAACTGAAGCTTTCTTT

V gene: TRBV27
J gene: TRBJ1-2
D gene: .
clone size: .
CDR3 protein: CASAPDGGYTF
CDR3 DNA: TGTGCCAGCGCGCCCGATGGTGGCTACACCTTC

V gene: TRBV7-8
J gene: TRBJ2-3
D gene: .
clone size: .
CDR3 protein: CASSLKGTWPDTQYF
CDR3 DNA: TGTGCCAGCAGCTTAAAGGGGACCTGGCCAGATACGCAGTATTTT

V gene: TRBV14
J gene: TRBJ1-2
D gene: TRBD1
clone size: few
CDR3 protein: CASSAATGGSYGYTF
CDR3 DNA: TGTGCCAGCAGCGCGGCGACAGGGGGCAGCTATGGCTACACCTTC

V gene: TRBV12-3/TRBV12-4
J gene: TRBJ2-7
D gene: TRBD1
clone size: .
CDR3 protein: CASTTGNDYEQYF
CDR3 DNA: TGTGCCAGCACGACAGGGAATGACTACGAGCAGTACTTC

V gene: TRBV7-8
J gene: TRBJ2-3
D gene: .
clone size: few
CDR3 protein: CASSLIGGFDTQYF
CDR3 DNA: TGTGCCAGCAGCTTAATTGGAGGGTTCGATACGCAGTATTTT

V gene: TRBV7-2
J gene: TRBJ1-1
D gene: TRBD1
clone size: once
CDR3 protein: CVSSRTTGGNTEAFF
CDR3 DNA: TGTGTCAGCAGCCGAACCACAGGGGGGAACACTGAAGCTTTCTTT

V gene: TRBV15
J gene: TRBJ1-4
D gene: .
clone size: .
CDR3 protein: CATSRDSVEKLFF
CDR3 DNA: TGTGCCACCAGCAGAGATAGTGTTGAAAAACTGTTTTTT

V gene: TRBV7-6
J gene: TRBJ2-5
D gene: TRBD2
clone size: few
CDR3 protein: CASSTPGLAGVYQETQYF
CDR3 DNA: TGTGCCAGCAGCACACCGGGACTAGCGGGCGTCTACCAAGAGACCCAGTACTTC

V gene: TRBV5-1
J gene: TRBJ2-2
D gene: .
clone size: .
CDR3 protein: CASSFENTGELFF
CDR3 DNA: TGCGCCAGCAGCTTCGAGAACACCGGGGAGCTGTTTTTT

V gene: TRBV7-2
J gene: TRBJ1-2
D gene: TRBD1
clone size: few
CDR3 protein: CASSTDRGLGYGYTF
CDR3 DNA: TGTGCCAGCAGCACCGACAGGGGGCTTGGCTATGGCTACACCTTC

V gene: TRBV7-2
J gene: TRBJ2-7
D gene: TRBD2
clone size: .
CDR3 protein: CASSLSSSGEAYEQYF
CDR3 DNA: TGTGCCAGCAGCTTATCTTCCAGCGGGGAGGCCTACGAGCAGTACTTC

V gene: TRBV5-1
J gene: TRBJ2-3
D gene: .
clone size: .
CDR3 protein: CASSLGGRVLSTDAQYF
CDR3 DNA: TGCGCCAGCAGCCTTGGGGGACGTGTTCTTTCCACAGATGCGCAGTATTTT

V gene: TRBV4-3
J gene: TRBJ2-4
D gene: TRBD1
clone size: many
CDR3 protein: CASSPGQGNIQYF
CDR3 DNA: TGTGCCAGCAGCCCAGGACAGGGTAACATTCAGTACTTC

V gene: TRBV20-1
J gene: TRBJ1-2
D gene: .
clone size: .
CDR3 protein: CSATGQAVGYTF
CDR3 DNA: TGCAGTGCTACCGGACAAGCTGTTGGCTACACCTTC

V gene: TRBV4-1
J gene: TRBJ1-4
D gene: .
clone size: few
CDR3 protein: CASSRLRGNEKLFF
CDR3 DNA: TGCGCCAGCAGCCGCCTGAGGGGGAATGAAAAACTGTTTTTT

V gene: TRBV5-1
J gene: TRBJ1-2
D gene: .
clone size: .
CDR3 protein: CASRKDWVKGYTF
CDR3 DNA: TGCGCCAGCAGGAAGGACTGGGTGAAGGGCTACACCTTC

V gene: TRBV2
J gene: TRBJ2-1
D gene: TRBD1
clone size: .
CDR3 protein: CASSESGTGNNEQFF
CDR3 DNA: TGTGCCAGCAGTGAAAGTGGGACAGGGAATAATGAGCAGTTCTTC

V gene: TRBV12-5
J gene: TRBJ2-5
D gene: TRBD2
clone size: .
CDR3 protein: CASGLDIAGGPETQYF
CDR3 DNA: TGTGCTAGTGGTTTGGACATAGCGGGGGGGCCAGAGACCCAGTACTTC

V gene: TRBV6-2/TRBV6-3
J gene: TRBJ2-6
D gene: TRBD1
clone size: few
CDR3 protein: CASIQRTGVAGANVLTF
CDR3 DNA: TGTGCCAGCATCCAGAGGACAGGGGTAGCTGGGGCCAACGTCCTGACTTTC